This T cell receptor (beta chain) was profiled in a study of identical twins. General study points: Fewer insertions characterized abundant cord blood beta clonotypes, whereas memory repertoires showed none. Modeled out-of-frame TCR alpha sharing in monozygotic twins fell below observed levels. Twins' surplus sharing was weaker for beta out-of-frame sequences.

TCRdb independently ran MiXCR on the 5' RACE reads; one entry per CDR3 protein. The sample lists around 680,000 distinct CDR3 sequences; roughly 8% were seen once. Trimming cost V 4 bases and J 5 bases, with 15 bases left between them. Looked up from germline, CDR1 is SGHRS and CDR2 is YFSETQ. The CDR3 loop spans 14 amino acids. This clonotype was counted ten times or more. Its antigen is unidentified. This sample was shared with a second study, whose subject was yellow fever vaccine responses in identical twins.

The specimen sequenced was PBMCs. V gene TRBV5-1 combines with J gene TRBJ2-5; the D gene could be TRBD1 or TRBD2 (6 bases each). This TCR came from a woman aged 18-30 years in good health. The CDR3 DNA reads TGCGCCAGCAGCCCTAACAGGGAGGTTGAGACCCAGTACTTC. This gives the protein CASSPNREVETQYF. Full variable domain (remainder filled in from reference TRBV5-1 and TRBJ2-5): KAGVTQTPRYLIKTRGQQVTLSCSPISGHRSVSWYQQTPGQGLQFLFEYFSETQRNKGNFPGRFSGRQFSNSRSEMNVSTLELGDSALYLCASSPNREVETQYFGPGTRLLVL.